The clone carrying this T cell receptor beta chain was detected only a few times. The antigen is undetermined. This specimen comes from a study of cytomegalovirus exposure and HLA in healthy donors. Overall study findings and caveats: DRB1 showed the most TCR associations and HLA-C the fewest in a later analysis, as rates varied by HLA locus. Among TCR beta chains, those listed as cytomegalovirus-associated numbered over 150. Analysis was performed later, and it showed HLA-associated TCR beta chains to be more clonally expanded than equally common others.

The J segment lost 3 bases and the V segment lost 6 bases, leaving 4 bases of the junction unmatched. This CDR3 contains 13 residues. The germline gives CDR1 MDHEN, CDR2 SYDVKM. The primer mix had 60 Vbeta and 13 Jbeta primers. In the authors' workflow: An analysis performed later counted 81 million or so unique TCR beta chains (roughly 11 million of them shared). The table came from immunoSEQ multiplex PCR; TCRdb's copy has only in-frame clones and leaves some out. V and J calls and clone size are copied from that table; D and trimming were computed from the DNA. Among about 150,000 clones listed, more than 75% were seen once.

The rearrangement uses TRBV28 and TRBJ2-7; 8 bases map to TRBD2. The TCR comes from a middle-aged woman in good health and CMV-seropositive. Sequenced input: PBMCs. CDR3 sequence reads: CASSYAGGYEQYF. The CDR3 DNA follows: TGTGCCAGCAGCTATGCGGGGGGCTACGAGCAGTACTTC.